This T cell receptor beta chain was captured in a study of identical twins. General observations from the study: Cross-sectional statistical analysis, not tracking of the same donors, underpinned the conclusions. Whereas memory repertoires showed no such difference, abundant cord blood beta clonotypes carried fewer insertions.

CDR3 length: 12 amino acids. The V and J ends lost 5 bases and 7 bases respectively, with 9 bases between them. A universal primer site was created by template switching, with the cDNA bearing unique molecular identifiers. Each CDR3 protein gets one entry after TCRdb re-called the 5' RACE reads with MiXCR. The repertoire has under 1 million distinct CDR3 sequences, around an eighth of them found once; the top ten carry around 1.6%. This clonotype was counted between two and nine times. As yet, its antigen is unknown. These data are also associated with another study on yellow fever vaccine responses in identical twins. From that second work: Reported findings indicate that twins' vaccine T cell responses seemed partially convergent, partially personalized.

The receptor's source is a woman younger than 30 in good health. The sample taken for sequencing was PBMCs. The genes are TRBV12-3 or TRBV12-4 and TRBJ1-5, with a tentative D call TRBD1 (5 bases). CDR3 bases: TGTGCCAGCAGTCCCAGGGAGCAGCCCCAGCATTTT. Translating it yields CASSPREQPQHF.